One and the same sample provided the 10 T cell receptor beta chains below, sequenced in a study of cytomegalovirus exposure and HLA in healthy donors. 60 Vbeta and 13 Jbeta primers were used in PCR. Only in-frame clones appear in the TCRdb table, and some are missing; sequencing was by immunoSEQ multiplex PCR. The sample lists under 200,000 clones; about 80% were seen once. The specimen was PBMCs. These receptors all come from a girl aged 5 to 17 in good health and CMV-seropositive.

CDR3 loop: CASSLIAGGLNEQFF. The CDR3 nucleotides read TGTGCCAGCAGCTTAATAGCGGGGGGCCTCAATGAGCAGTTCTTC. This chain joins TRBV7-9 and TRBJ2-1, with 10 bases identical to TRBD2. V lost 2 bases to trimming and J lost 6 bases; unmatched junction nucleotides: 4. Germline CDR1 SEHNR, CDR2 FQNEAQ (reference sequence). This CDR3 spans 15 amino acids.

This chain uses TRBV5-1 with TRBJ2-7; 9 bases match TRBD2. The CDR3 is 17 residues long. CDR1 and CDR2 (germline): SGHRS, YFSETQ. The trim removed 4 bases at V and 0 bases at J, leaving 11 bases unmatched. The CDR3 DNA sequence: TGCGCCAGCAGCGTAAATTCCGGGACTAGCCTCTCCTACGAGCAGTACTTC. Translated: CASSVNSGTSLSYEQYF. The full variable domain, completed using reference TRBV5-1 and TRBJ2-7, is KAGVTQTPRYLIKTRGQQVTLSCSPISGHRSVSWYQQTPGQGLQFLFEYFSETQRNKGNFPGRFSGRQFSNSRSEMNVSTLELGDSALYLCASSVNSGTSLSYEQYFGPGTRLTVT.

This clone occurred once. The V gene is TRBV27, the J gene TRBJ1-2; 8 nucleotides agree with TRBD1. The CDR3 runs to 18 residues. The germline gives CDR1 MNHEY, CDR2 SMNVEV (reference sequence). The V segment lost 1 base and the J segment 2 bases; nucleotides outside the gene matches: 12. CDR3 sequence: CASSLFKDRVNGNYGYTF. The CDR3 region has the DNA TGTGCCAGCAGTTTATTCAAGGACAGGGTTAATGGGAACTATGGCTACACCTTC.

The chain couples TRBV5-1 to TRBJ2-7; 10 nucleotides line up with TRBD2. This CDR3 has 17 amino acids. After removal of 0 bases from V and 1 base from J, the junction contained 7 bases not matched to a gene. Germline V lookup: CDR1 SGHRS, CDR2 YFSETQ. The CDR3: CASSLGTSGTLSYEQYF. The DNA of the CDR3 is TGCGCCAGCAGCTTGGGTACTAGCGGGACCCTTTCCTACGAGCAGTACTTC.

V and J are TRBV5-6 and TRBJ2-2; 7 bases align to TRBD1. This CDR3 comprises 15 residues. Losses at the gene ends were 0 bases for V and 6 bases for J; bases not matched to a gene: 5. The germline gives CDR1 SGHDT, CDR2 YYEEEE. The CDR3 sequence: CASSLASQGAGELFF. In DNA form, the CDR3 reads TGTGCCAGCAGCTTGGCCAGTCAGGGGGCCGGGGAGCTGTTTTTT. The whole variable domain, filled in from reference TRBV5-6 and TRBJ2-2, reads DAGVTQSPTHLIKTRGQQVTLRCSPKSGHDTVSWYQQALGQGPQFIFQYYEEEERQRGNFPDRFSGHQFPNYSSELNVNALLLGDSALYLCASSLASQGAGELFFGEGSRLTVL.

This clone was counted once. The V gene is TRBV7-2, the J gene TRBJ2-1; tentatively, D is TRBD2 (6 bases). CDR3 size: 16 residues. V lost 2 bases to trimming and J lost 2 bases, with 13 bases between them. Germline V gene data show CDR1 as SGHTA and CDR2 as FQGNSA. The CDR3 spells CASSLSPGVPYNEQFF. As DNA, the CDR3 is TGTGCCAGCAGCTTATCTCCGGGAGTCCCCTACAATGAGCAGTTCTTC.

The chain combines TRBV5-1 with TRBJ2-5, with 8 nucleotides matching TRBD1. CDR1 SGHRS and CDR2 YFSETQ come from the germline V gene. This CDR3 has 15 amino acids. The V and J ends lost 2 bases and 4 bases, in that order; junction bases with no gene match: 7. CDR3 nucleotide sequence: TGCGCCAGCAGCTTACGATTACAGGGGGGAGAGACCCAGTACTTC. Protein product: CASSLRLQGGETQYF.

The chain combines TRBV5-1 with TRBJ2-1; 10 nucleotides agree with TRBD2. CDR1 SGHRS and CDR2 YFSETQ come from the germline V gene. CDR3 length equals 16 residues. V lost 3 bases, J lost 0 bases, and 3 bases stayed unmatched. The CDR3 nucleotides are TGCGCCAGCAGCTCAACTAGCGGGAACTCCTACAATGAGCAGTTCTTC. It yields the protein CASSSTSGNSYNEQFF.

The rearrangement uses TRBV28 and TRBJ2-7; TRBD2 agrees at 11 bases. Germline values: CDR1 MDHEN, CDR2 SYDVKM. After removal of 2 bases from V and 3 bases from J, the junction contained 6 bases not matched to a gene. CDR3 size: 16 residues. CDR3 region: CASSLMGLAANYEQYF. The CDR3 nucleotides read TGTGCCAGCAGTTTAATGGGACTAGCGGCTAACTACGAGCAGTACTTC.

This clone appeared a single time. The chain is built from TRBV11-3 and TRBJ2-1; tentative D call: TRBD1 (6 bases). Trimming took 5 bases from V and 2 from J, leaving 13 bases between them. The germline CDR1 and CDR2 sequences are SGHNT and YENEEA. The CDR3 is made up of 15 amino acids. CDR3 DNA: TGTGCCAGCAGCCTCCGACAGGTGACCTACAATGAGCAGTTCTTC. Translated, it gives CASSLRQVTYNEQFF.